Below, 10 T cell receptor beta chains from the same sample are listed, as sequenced in a study of cytomegalovirus exposure and HLA in healthy donors. The PCR ran on 60 Vbeta and 13 Jbeta primers. TCRdb's table, derived via immunoSEQ multiplex PCR, lists solely in-frame clones and lacks some. The sample lists about 140,000 clones; roughly 75% were seen once. Material for sequencing was PBMCs. The source of these receptors is a man younger than 30 in good health and CMV-seropositive.

V and J are TRBV6-1 and TRBJ2-5; maybe TRBD2 (6 bases). The CDR3 runs to 15 residues. V lost 7 bases, J lost 2 bases, and 17 bases lay in between. CDR1 is MNHNS, CDR2 SASEGT, per germline. The CDR3 loop is CASNLVGGPQETQYF. CDR3 in DNA: TGTGCCAGCAACCTAGTGGGGGGACCTCAAGAGACCCAGTACTTC.

This clone was seen just once. The J gene is TRBJ2-7, the V gene TRBV28; 10 positions agree with TRBD1. The CDR3 runs to 16 residues. Per germline, CDR1 MDHEN and CDR2 SYDVKM. The junction had 4 bases not matched to a gene; V was cut back by 2 bases and J by 0 bases. The CDR3 protein is CASSLVTGGSSYEQYF. CDR3 bases: TGTGCCAGCAGTTTAGTGACAGGGGGCTCCTCCTACGAGCAGTACTTC.

The gene calls are TRBV19 and TRBJ1-3; D perhaps matches TRBD1 (5 bases). Germline CDR1 is LNHDA and CDR2 is SQIVND (reference sequence). V lost 7 bases, J lost 1 base, and 11 bases lay in between. The CDR3 runs 14 residues. The CDR3 nucleotides read TGTGCCAGTACCCTGGGGGGGTCTGGAAACACCATATATTTT. Amino acids: CASTLGGSGNTIYF.

This chain connects TRBV19 to TRBJ2-7; TRBD1 matches 7 bases. The V and J ends lost 7 bases and 2 bases, in that order; junction bases with no gene match: 11. The CDR3 is 15 amino acids. Germline values: CDR1 LNHDA, CDR2 SQIVND (reference sequence). The CDR3 DNA follows: TGTGCCAGTACTTCAGGGGACAGTTCGACCTACGAGCAGTACTTC. Its translation is CASTSGDSSTYEQYF.

J is TRBJ2-7 and V is TRBV6-1; 8 nucleotides align to TRBD1. V lost 5 bases to trimming and J lost 0 bases; unmatched junction nucleotides: 6. The CDR3 is made up of 15 amino acids. CDR1 MNHNS and CDR2 SASEGT come from the germline V gene. The chain's CDR3 is CASSSWTGSSYEQYF. In DNA form, the CDR3 reads TGTGCCAGCAGTTCATGGACAGGGAGCTCCTACGAGCAGTACTTC.

The V call is TRBV7-2, the J call TRBJ2-7; TRBD2 is a possible D gene (6 bases). V was cut by 6 bases and J by 1 base, with 10 bases left in between. This CDR3 is built from 13 residues. Germline CDR1 SGHTA, CDR2 FQGNSA. CDR3 nucleotides: TGTGCCAGCAGAGCGGGCAATTCCTACGAGCAGTACTTC. It is translated as CASRAGNSYEQYF.

This clone was seen only once. The gene calls are TRBV2 and TRBJ2-2, with no clear D. Germline values: CDR1 SNHLY, CDR2 FYNNEI. The CDR3 runs 12 residues. Between the trimmed V and J ends, which lost 6 bases and 7 bases, there was a span of 9 bases. The CDR3 here is CASRIEVGELFF. In nucleotides, the CDR3 is TGTGCCAGCAGAATAGAAGTCGGGGAGCTGTTTTTT.

This rearrangement joins TRBV5-1 to TRBJ1-1; D possibly corresponds to TRBD1 (6 bases). Germline CDR1 is SGHRS and CDR2 is YFSETQ. The CDR3 has 13 amino acids. Trimming took 5 bases from V and 0 from J, leaving 8 bases between them. The CDR3 loop reads CASRQGLNTEAFF. The DNA for the CDR3 is TGCGCCAGCAGACAGGGATTGAACACTGAAGCTTTCTTT.

CDR3 nucleotides: TGTGCCAGCAGCCCACCCCCCTCGACAGGGAAGACTGAAGCTTTCTTT. Amino acid sequence: CASSPPPSTGKTEAFF. The gene calls are TRBV9 and TRBJ1-1; 7 positions match TRBD1. V gave up 4 bases and J gave up 5 bases; unmatched junction bases: 14. The CDR3 extends over 16 amino acids. Germline CDR1 and CDR2: SGDLS and YYNGEE.

This clone was picked up a small number of times. This chain links TRBV7-9 with TRBJ1-3; no clear D. Germline V gene sequence: CDR1 SEHNR, CDR2 FQNEAQ (reference sequence). The ends were cut back, 7 bases at V and 1 base at J, with 14 bases in the middle. The CDR3 sequence is 15 residues long. The CDR3 region is CASNPLRGSGNTIYF. CDR3 nucleotide sequence: TGTGCCAGCAACCCCCTCAGAGGGTCTGGAAACACCATATATTTT.